What follows are 17 T cell receptor beta chains derived from one specimen sequenced in a study of CD4+ T cells in melanoma. Method: immunoSEQ multiplex PCR; TCRdb's copy keeps in-frame clones and lacks some. Of around 18,000 clones in the sample, roughly 85% were seen once. Input material: cells from a culture (not recorded whether cultured in vitro). The receptors come from a human donor with melanoma.

The chain joins TRBV10-2 to TRBJ2-1; TRBD1 is a possible D gene (6 bases). Germline lookup yields CDR1 WSHSY and CDR2 SAAADI. This CDR3 has 17 amino acids. V was pared by 0 bases and J by 0 bases, with 12 bases between. The CDR3: CASSESYLGGSYNEQFF. The CDR3, as DNA: TGCGCCAGCAGTGAGTCGTATCTAGGGGGCTCCTACAATGAGCAGTTCTTC.

The gene calls are TRBV10-1 and TRBJ2-7, with 8 bases identical to TRBD2. Germline CDR1 and CDR2: WNHNN and SYGVQD (reference sequence). The CDR3 sequence is 13 residues long. V dropped 6 bases and J dropped 5; count of bases not matched to a gene: 6. The CDR3 protein is CASSMTSDDEQYF. The CDR3 coding sequence is TGCGCCAGCAGCATGACTAGCGACGACGAGCAGTACTTC.

This chain uses TRBV5-6 with TRBJ2-5; unclear D gene. The CDR3 contains 13 residues. The V end lost 4 bases, the J end lost 4 bases, and 11 bases lay between the germline ends. Per the germline V gene, CDR1 is SGHDT and CDR2 is YYEEEE. The CDR3 reads CASSPPSAETQYF. The CDR3, as DNA: TGTGCCAGCAGCCCGCCATCAGCAGAGACCCAGTACTTC.

This clone was seen a single time. CDR3 sequence (DNA): TGCGCCAGCAGGGGCAACAGGGACACCGGGGAGCTGTTTTTT. The encoded protein is CASRGNRDTGELFF. The V gene is TRBV10-2, the J gene TRBJ2-2; D possibly corresponds to TRBD1 (6 bases). V was shortened by 6 bases and J by 3 bases, with 11 bases between the two germline ends. CDR3 length equals 14 residues. Germline V gene data show CDR1 as WSHSY and CDR2 as SAAADI.

V is TRBV6-6 and J is TRBJ1-1; D possibly corresponds to TRBD1 (6 bases). Trimming left V 8 bases short and J 3 bases short, with 10 bases between. Germline V CDR1 and CDR2: MNHNY, SVGAGI (reference sequence). The CDR3 spans 12 residues. CDR3 amino acids: CASRRTDTEAFF. The CDR3 DNA reads as TGTGCCAGCCGCCGGACAGACACTGAAGCTTTCTTT.

This clone was detected a few times. The chain employs TRBV9 and TRBJ2-3, with 7 bases identical to TRBD2. The CDR3 runs 17 residues. In germline, CDR1 is SGDLS, CDR2 YYNGEE. J lost 3 bases, V lost 0 bases, and 10 bases had no gene match. The CDR3 loop is CASSVGVGGGRTDTQYF. CDR3 DNA: TGTGCCAGCAGCGTAGGGGTCGGCGGGGGTCGGACAGATACGCAGTATTTT.

V usage is TRBV20-1 and J usage is TRBJ1-1; D gene ambiguous. CDR3 length equals 11 residues. Germline CDR1 is DFQATT and CDR2 is SNEGSKA (reference sequence). Trimming removed 2 bases at V and 2 bases at J, with 3 bases between. CDR3 coding DNA: TGCAGTGCTAGACATAACACTGAAGCTTTCTTT. Translating it yields CSARHNTEAFF.

The chain links TRBV18 to TRBJ1-6, with D possibly TRBD1 on 5 matching bases. This CDR3 region has 15 residues. Trimming stripped 2 bases from V and 8 bases from J, with 13 bases between. The germline V gene encodes CDR1 KGHSH and CDR2 LQKENI. CDR3 sequence: CASSPVGGIDSPLHF. DNA for the CDR3: TGTGCCAGCTCACCAGTCGGGGGGATAGATTCACCCCTCCACTTT.

The chain joins TRBV7-2 to TRBJ2-2; D is perhaps TRBD1 or TRBD2 (5 bases each). Germline V lookup: CDR1 SGHTA, CDR2 FQGNSA. V lost 8 bases and J lost 1, with 14 bases in between. The CDR3 totals 15 residues. CDR3 protein: CASSGRNLNTGELFF. The CDR3 DNA reads as TGTGCCAGCTCGGGACGTAACCTGAACACCGGGGAGCTGTTTTTT.

The table lists this clone with a few counts. V is TRBV5-8 and J is TRBJ1-2; D possibly corresponds to TRBD1 (6 bases). Germline V gene lookup returns CDR1 SGHTS and CDR2 YDEGEE. V was cut by 4 bases and J by 2 bases, with 15 bases left in between. The CDR3 spans 15 residues. CDR3 loop: CASSPRGQHNYGYTF. DNA for the CDR3: TGTGCCAGCAGCCCTCGTGGACAGCACAACTATGGCTACACCTTC.

The rearrangement links TRBV10-3 to TRBJ2-3, with no clear D. Germline CDR1 reads ENHRY; CDR2 reads SYGVKD. The CDR3 consists of 14 residues. V lost 9 bases and J lost 4, with 17 bases in between. CDR3 bases: TGTGCCATAGGGCGTGGTGGTGACGCAGATACGCAGTATTTT. It is translated as CAIGRGGDADTQYF.

The V and J genes are TRBV30 and TRBJ1-5; D call uncertain. V was clipped by 0 bases and J by 1 base, with 10 bases between them. The germline CDR1 and CDR2 sequences are GTSNPN and SVGIG (reference sequence). This CDR3 comprises 15 residues. This CDR3 reads CAWSVHGSSNQPQHF. The CDR3 bases are TGTGCCTGGAGTGTACACGGGTCCAGCAATCAGCCCCAGCATTTT.

V and J are TRBV29-1 and TRBJ1-5; TRBD1 matches at 7 bases. V lost 5 bases and J lost 7; bases outside the gene matches: 8. Germline V gene data show CDR1 as SQVTM and CDR2 as ANQGSEA. The CDR3 contains 13 residues. The CDR3 nucleotides are TGCAGCGTTCTTGGGACAGCGGGACAGCCCCAGCATTTT. It specifies CSVLGTAGQPQHF.

This clone occurred once. CDR3 sequence: CAINDRGGNTDTQYF. The CDR3 coding sequence is TGTGCCATCAATGACCGGGGAGGAAACACAGATACGCAGTATTTT. The chain employs TRBV10-3 and TRBJ2-3; TRBD2 might be the D (6 bases). In germline, CDR1 is ENHRY, CDR2 SYGVKD. The CDR3 contains 15 residues. V was trimmed by 7 bases and J by 2 bases, leaving 16 bases between them.

The chain has TRBV7-9 and TRBJ1-4, with 8 bases aligning to TRBD1. Trimming cost V 4 bases and J 6 bases; bases outside gene matches: 7. The length of the CDR3 is 15 residues. Germline V gives CDR1 SEHNR, CDR2 FQNEAQ (reference sequence). CDR3 residues: CASSSPPGGDEKLFF. The CDR3 region has the DNA TGTGCCAGCAGCTCCCCCCCAGGGGGCGATGAAAAACTGTTTTTT. Using reference TRBV7-9 and TRBJ1-4 for the parts outside the CDR3, the full variable domain is DTGVSQNPRHKITKRGQNVTFRCDPISEHNRLYWYRQTLGQGPEFLTYFQNEAQLEKSRLLSDRFSAERPKGSFSTLEIQRTEQGDSAMYLCASSSPPGGDEKLFFGSGTQLSVL.

This rearrangement joins TRBV29-1 to TRBJ1-1; D remains ambiguous. This CDR3 region has 13 residues. V was clipped by 7 bases and J by 1 base, with 13 bases between them. Germline CDR1 and CDR2: SQVTM and ANQGSEA. The CDR3 reads CSAFQDANTEAFF. For the CDR3, the DNA is TGCAGCGCTTTTCAGGACGCGAACACTGAAGCTTTCTTT.

The chain has TRBV15 and TRBJ1-4; D is uncertain. CDR3 length: 15 amino acids. V was clipped by 5 bases and J by 2 bases, with 12 bases between them. The germline V gene encodes CDR1 LNHNV and CDR2 YYDKDF (reference sequence). In nucleotides, the CDR3 is TGTGCCACCAGCCCCCGAGTATTGACTAATGAAAAACTGTTTTTT. As protein: CATSPRVLTNEKLFF.